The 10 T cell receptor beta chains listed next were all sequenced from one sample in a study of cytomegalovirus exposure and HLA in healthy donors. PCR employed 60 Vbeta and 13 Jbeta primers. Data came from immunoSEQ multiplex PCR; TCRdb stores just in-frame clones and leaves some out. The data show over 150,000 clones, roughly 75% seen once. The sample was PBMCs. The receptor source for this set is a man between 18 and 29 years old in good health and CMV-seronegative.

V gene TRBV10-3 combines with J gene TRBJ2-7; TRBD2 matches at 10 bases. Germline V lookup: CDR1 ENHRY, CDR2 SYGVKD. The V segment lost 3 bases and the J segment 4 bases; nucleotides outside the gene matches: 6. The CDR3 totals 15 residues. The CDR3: CAISESLAGAYEQYF. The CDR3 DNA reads TGTGCCATCAGTGAATCTCTAGCGGGAGCTTACGAGCAGTACTTC.

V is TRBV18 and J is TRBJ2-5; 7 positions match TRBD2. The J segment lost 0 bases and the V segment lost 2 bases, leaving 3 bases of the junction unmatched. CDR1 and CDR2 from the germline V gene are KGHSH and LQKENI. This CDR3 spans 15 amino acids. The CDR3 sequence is CASSPSGGNQETQYF. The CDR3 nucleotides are TGTGCCAGCTCACCATCGGGGGGTAACCAAGAGACCCAGTACTTC.

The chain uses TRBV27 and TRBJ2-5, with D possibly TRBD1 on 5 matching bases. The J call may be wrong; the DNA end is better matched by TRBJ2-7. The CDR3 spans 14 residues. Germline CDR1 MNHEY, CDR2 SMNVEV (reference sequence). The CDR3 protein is CASSLIGRAYEQYF. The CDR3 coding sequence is TGTGCCAGCAGTTTAATAGGCAGGGCATACGAGCAGTACTTC.

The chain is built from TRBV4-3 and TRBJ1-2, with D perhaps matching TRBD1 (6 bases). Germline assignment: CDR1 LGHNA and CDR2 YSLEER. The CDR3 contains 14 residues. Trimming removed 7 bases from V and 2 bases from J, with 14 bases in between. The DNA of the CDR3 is TGCGCCAGCAACCATGCCACAGGGAACTATGGCTACACCTTC. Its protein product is CASNHATGNYGYTF.

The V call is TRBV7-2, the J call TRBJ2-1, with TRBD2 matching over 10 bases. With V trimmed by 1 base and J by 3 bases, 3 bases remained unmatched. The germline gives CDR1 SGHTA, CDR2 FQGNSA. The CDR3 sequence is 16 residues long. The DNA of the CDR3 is TGTGCCAGCAGCTTAGTTGGGACTAGCGTCTACAATGAGCAGTTCTTC. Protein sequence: CASSLVGTSVYNEQFF.

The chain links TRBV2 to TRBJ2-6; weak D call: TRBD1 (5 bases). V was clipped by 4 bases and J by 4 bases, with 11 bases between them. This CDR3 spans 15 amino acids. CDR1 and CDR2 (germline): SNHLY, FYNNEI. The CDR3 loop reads CASSGSGPGANVLTF. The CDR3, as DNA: TGTGCCAGCAGTGGATCAGGGCCAGGGGCCAACGTCCTGACTTTC.

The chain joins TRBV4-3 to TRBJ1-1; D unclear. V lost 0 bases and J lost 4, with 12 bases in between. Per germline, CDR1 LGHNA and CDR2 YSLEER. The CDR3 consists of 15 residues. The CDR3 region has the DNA TGCGCCAGCAGCCAAGAGCTATTCGGTGGCACTGAAGCTTTCTTT. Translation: CASSQELFGGTEAFF.

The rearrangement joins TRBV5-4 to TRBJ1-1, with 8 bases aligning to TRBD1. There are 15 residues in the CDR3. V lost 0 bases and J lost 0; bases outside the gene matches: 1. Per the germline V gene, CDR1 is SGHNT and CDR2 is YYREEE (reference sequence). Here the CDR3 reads CASSLGQGLNTEAFF. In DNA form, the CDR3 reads TGTGCCAGCAGCTTGGGACAGGGGTTGAACACTGAAGCTTTCTTT.

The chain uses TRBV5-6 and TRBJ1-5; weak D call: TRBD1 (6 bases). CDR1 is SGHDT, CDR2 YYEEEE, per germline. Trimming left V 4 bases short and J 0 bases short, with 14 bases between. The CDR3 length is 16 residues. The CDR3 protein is CASSAWTAYSNQPQHF. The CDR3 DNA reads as TGTGCCAGCAGCGCCTGGACAGCCTATAGCAATCAGCCCCAGCATTTT.

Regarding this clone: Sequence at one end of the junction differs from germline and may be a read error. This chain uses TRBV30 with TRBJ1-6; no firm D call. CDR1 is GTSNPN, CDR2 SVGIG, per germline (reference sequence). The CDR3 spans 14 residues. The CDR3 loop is CAWSGRGTPELISF. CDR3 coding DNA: TGTGCCTGGAGTGGTCGCGGCACCCCGGAATTAATCAGCTTT.